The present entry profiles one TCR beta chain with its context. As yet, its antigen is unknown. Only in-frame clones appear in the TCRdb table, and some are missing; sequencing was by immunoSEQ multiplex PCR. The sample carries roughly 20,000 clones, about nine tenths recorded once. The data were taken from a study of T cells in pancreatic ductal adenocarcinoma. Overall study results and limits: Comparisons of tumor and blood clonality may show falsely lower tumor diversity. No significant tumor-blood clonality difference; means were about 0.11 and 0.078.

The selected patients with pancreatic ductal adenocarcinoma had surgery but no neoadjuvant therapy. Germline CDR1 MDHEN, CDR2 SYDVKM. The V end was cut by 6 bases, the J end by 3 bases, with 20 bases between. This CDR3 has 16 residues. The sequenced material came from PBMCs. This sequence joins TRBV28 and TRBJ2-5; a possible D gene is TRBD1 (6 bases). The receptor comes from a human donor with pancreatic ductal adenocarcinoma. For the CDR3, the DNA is TGTGCCAGCAGCCATTTGGACAGTCTAAGAGAAGAGACCCAGTACTTC. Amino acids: CASSHLDSLREETQYF.